These 30 T cell receptor beta chains were all obtained from the same sample, sequenced in a study of T cell clonality in common variable immunodeficiency. For these TCRs, the target antigens are not known. Assay: immunoSEQ multiplex PCR; the TCRdb copy retains only in-frame clones and omits some. In total the sample includes about 23,000 clones, none of them seen once. Overall study results and limits: Reportedly, TCR beta sequences from common variable immunodeficiency showed fewer deletions and N-nucleotide insertions.

The sample consisted of peripheral blood mononuclear cells. The receptors stem from a human donor with common variable immunodeficiency.

This clone was recorded many times. The CDR3 end falls 3 residues outside the read, so it is completed with the germline J gene. This chain uses TRBV18 with TRBJ2-3; 9 bases agree with TRBD2. The V gene's germline CDR1 is KGHSH and CDR2 LQKENI. J gave up 0 bases and V 3 bases, and 7 bases lay outside the gene matches. The CDR3 is made up of 17 amino acids. The CDR3 loop reads CASSPLPSGASTDTQYF. The part of the CDR3 DNA that was read is TGTGCCAGCTCACCGCTACCTAGCGGGGCTAGCACAGATACG.

This clone was seen ten or more times. The read finishes 3 residues shy of the CDR3 end, and the germline J gene is used to complete it. The chain has TRBV18 and TRBJ2-3, with TRBD2 matching over 9 bases. J was trimmed by 2 bases and V by 3 bases; bases with no gene match: 6. The germline V gene encodes CDR1 KGHSH and CDR2 LQKENI. This CDR3 comprises 16 residues. Incomplete CDR3 DNA: TGTGCCAGCTCACCGAGGCTAGCGGGAAACACAGATACG. Translation gives CASSPRLAGNTDT. The full CDR3 is CASSPRLAGNTDTQYF.

Many counts were recorded for this clone. The sequenced fragment ends 3 residues before the CDR3 boundary, so the rest is inferred from the germline J gene. This chain joins TRBV11-2 and TRBJ2-3, with 12 bases fitting TRBD2. Germline CDR1 and CDR2: SGHAT and FQNNGV. The CDR3 spans 14 residues. The CDR3 protein is CASSLSGTSGPQYF. CDR3 bases read: TGTGCCAGCAGCTTATCCGGGACTAGCGGGCCG.

There are a few counts of this clone. The DNA ends 3 residues before the CDR3 does, and the rest of the CDR3 is filled in from the germline J gene. The gene calls are TRBV2 and TRBJ2-2, with TRBD1 matching 9 bases. V was clipped by 9 bases and J by 2 bases; unmatched bases: 4. This CDR3 region has 14 residues. Germline V gene data show CDR1 as SNHLY and CDR2 as FYNNEI. The chain's CDR3 is CAREDRGNTGELFF. The CDR3 DNA, read in part, is TGTGCCAGAGAGGACAGGGGAAACACCGGGGAG.

This clone was seen a handful of times. Read coverage stops 3 residues before the CDR3 terminus; the germline J gene supplies the remainder. The V gene is TRBV29-1, the J gene TRBJ2-5; TRBD1 aligns across 7 bases. The CDR3 loop spans 12 amino acids. The germline V gene has CDR1 SQVTM and CDR2 ANQGSEA. V trimming: 7 bases; J trimming: 1 base; junction bases outside the gene matches: 3. CDR3 DNA, as far as it was read: TGCAGCGCGGGACAGATCCAAGAGACC. This sequence encodes CSAGQIQET. The whole CDR3 is CSAGQIQETQYF.

About this clone: The sequence runs out 3 residues before the end of the CDR3; the remainder is reconstructed from the germline J gene. The chain joins TRBV6-2 or TRBV6-3 to TRBJ2-2, with TRBD2 matching over 9 bases. The germline gives CDR1 MNHEY, CDR2 SVGEGT. The CDR3 consists of 16 residues. The J segment lost 6 bases and the V segment lost 2 bases, leaving 7 bases of the junction unmatched. The CDR3 region is CASSYPRLAGSGELFF. CDR3 DNA, as far as it was read: TGTGCCAGCAGTTACCCGAGGCTAGCGGGGTCCGGGGAG.

As concerns this clone: The read ends 3 residues before the CDR3 terminus; that terminus is restored from the germline J gene. The V call is TRBV18, the J call TRBJ1-1; 7 bases map to TRBD1. Looked up from germline, CDR1 is KGHSH and CDR2 is LQKENI. This CDR3 is built from 15 residues. V lost 5 bases to trimming and J lost 2 bases; unmatched junction nucleotides: 8. CDR3 DNA (partial): TGTGCCAGCTCAAACACAGGGGACCCTAACACTGAA. This translates into CASSNTGDPNTE. The full CDR3 is CASSNTGDPNTEAFF.

In this sample, this clone turned up many times. The observed sequence ends 3 residues before the CDR3 terminus, with the missing tail filled in from the germline J gene. This rearrangement joins TRBV18 to TRBJ2-6; a possible D gene is TRBD2 (7 bases). Germline loops: CDR1 KGHSH, CDR2 LQKENI. With 6 bases removed from V and 4 bases from J, the gap between germline ends came to 25 bases. This CDR3 spans 19 amino acids. CDR3 sequence: CASSPLPGRGAGGANVLTF. CDR3 DNA (partial): TGTGCCAGCTCTCCCCTCCCGGGACGGGGGGCTGGAGGGGCCAACGTC.

The table lists this clone with a few counts. The read halts 3 residues ahead of the CDR3 end, with the missing end drawn from the germline J gene. The chain carries TRBV30 and TRBJ2-7; D is perhaps TRBD1 (5 bases). Germline assignment: CDR1 GTSNPN and CDR2 SVGIG (reference sequence). The CDR3 covers 14 residues. Trimming left V 4 bases short and J 2 bases short, with 15 bases between. The CDR3 sequence: CAWKGALSAYEQYF. The CDR3 DNA, read in part, is TGTGCCTGGAAAGGGGCCCTTTCCGCCTACGAG.

At least ten counts were recorded for this clone. The read is 3 residues too short to cover the CDR3 end, so that end is filled in from the germline J gene. The V call is TRBV5-6, the J call TRBJ1-2; D call uncertain. Germline CDR1 is SGHDT and CDR2 is YYEEEE. The V end lost 1 base, the J end lost 0 bases, and 10 bases lay between the germline ends. CDR3 length: 15 amino acids. Here the CDR3 reads CASSLLPATNYGYTF. The sequenced part of the CDR3 DNA is TGTGCCAGCAGCTTGCTGCCAGCGACTAACTATGGC.

This clone was detected many times. The read finishes 3 residues shy of the CDR3 end, and the germline J gene is used to complete it. The chain joins TRBV5-1 to TRBJ2-3; 10 nucleotides match TRBD2. There are 16 residues in the CDR3. V was pared by 0 bases and J by 1 base, with 2 bases of the junction left unmatched. Germline V CDR1 and CDR2: SGHRS, YFSETQ. The CDR3 reads CASSLGGTSGTDTQYF. Incomplete CDR3 DNA: TGCGCCAGCAGCTTGGGGGGGACTAGCGGCACAGATACG.

Only a few counts were recorded for this clone. The read falls 3 residues short of the CDR3 end, and the missing part is taken from the germline J gene. V and J are TRBV2 and TRBJ2-3; maybe TRBD2 (6 bases). The CDR3 has 14 amino acids. V shed 4 bases and J shed 1 base, with 9 bases lying between them. Germline V gives CDR1 SNHLY, CDR2 FYNNEI. The CDR3 loop reads CASSGRRGTDTQYF. The sequenced part of the CDR3 DNA is TGTGCCAGCAGTGGTAGGAGGGGCACAGATACG.

This clone was seen repeatedly, ten times or more. The read finishes 3 residues shy of the CDR3 end, and the germline J gene is used to complete it. V gene TRBV29-1 combines with J gene TRBJ1-2; tentative D call: TRBD1 (6 bases). CDR3 length equals 11 residues. Germline V gene sequence: CDR1 SQVTM, CDR2 ANQGSEA. V lost 6 bases to trimming and J lost 7 bases, with 12 bases between them. CDR3 sequence: CSVGLGAGYTF. The CDR3 DNA, read in part, is TGCAGCGTCGGGCTGGGGGCTGGC.

There are many counts of this clone. The sequence runs out 3 residues before the end of the CDR3; the remainder is reconstructed from the germline J gene. The gene calls are TRBV5-5 and TRBJ2-2; no definite D call. The CDR3 covers 13 residues. Germline CDR1 and CDR2: SGHKS and YYEKEE (reference sequence). V lost 2 bases and J lost 3, with 5 bases in between. The CDR3 protein is CASSLSYTGELFF. The sequenced part of the CDR3 DNA is TGTGCCAGCAGCTTAAGCTACACCGGGGAG.

The CDR3 loop is CASSLLTKRSVGKLFF. Incomplete CDR3 DNA: TGTGCCAGCTCACTTCTAACGAAACGATCGGTTGGAAAA. The chain recombines TRBV18 with TRBJ1-4; no reliable D call. The missing CDR3 end, 3 residues past where the read stops, is filled in from the germline J gene. The CDR3 has 16 residues. Deletions cut 4 bases from V and 10 bases from J, with 22 bases between. In germline, CDR1 is KGHSH, CDR2 LQKENI.

This clone was detected ten times or more. The CDR3 region is CASSSERTGGRNSPLHF. The CDR3 bases that were read are TGTGCCAGCAGTTCCGAGCGGACAGGGGGCAGGAATTCACCC. The chain couples TRBV12-3 or TRBV12-4 to TRBJ1-6, with 11 bases lining up with TRBD1. The read ends 3 residues before the CDR3 terminus; that terminus is restored from the germline J gene. After removal of 4 bases from V and 7 bases from J, the junction contained 9 bases not matched to a gene. The CDR3 extends over 17 amino acids.

In its sample, this clone was seen many times. The read ends 3 residues before the CDR3 terminus; that terminus is restored from the germline J gene. V and J are TRBV19 and TRBJ2-3; 11 positions match TRBD2. With 4 bases clipped from V and 2 bases from J, the junction kept 8 bases outside the gene matches. The length of the CDR3 is 17 residues. Germline CDR1 and CDR2: LNHDA and SQIVND (reference sequence). CDR3 in amino acids: CASSTTSLAGDTDTQYF. Partial CDR3 DNA: TGTGCCAGTAGTACCACCTCACTAGCGGGGGACACAGATACG.

This clone was recorded many times. The read falls 3 residues short of the CDR3 end, and the missing part is taken from the germline J gene. The chain joins TRBV5-6 to TRBJ2-1, with TRBD2 matching 8 bases. The CDR3 has 15 amino acids. V was pared by 3 bases and J by 8 bases, with 10 bases of the junction left unmatched. The germline V gene encodes CDR1 SGHDT and CDR2 YYEEEE. The DNA read from the CDR3 is TGTGCCAGCAGCTCCGGGACTAGAAGGGGCCATGAG. Its translation is CASSSGTRRGHE. In full, the CDR3 reads CASSSGTRRGHEQFF. Full variable domain (rest looked up from reference TRBV5-6 and TRBJ2-1): DAGVTQSPTHLIKTRGQQVTLRCSPKSGHDTVSWYQQALGQGPQFIFQYYEEEERQRGNFPDRFSGHQFPNYSSELNVNALLLGDSALYLCASSSGTRRGHEQFFGPGTRLTVL.

In this sample, this clone turned up a few times. The read gets to within 3 residues of the CDR3 end, and the germline J gene fills in the rest. The chain employs TRBV7-2 and TRBJ2-7; 7 bases map to TRBD2. V shed 7 bases and J 4 bases; nucleotides not matched to a gene: 13. Germline-derived CDR1 and CDR2 are SGHTA and FQGNSA. The CDR3 has 15 residues. The part of the CDR3 DNA that was read is TGTGCCAGCAACCTTGGGGGGGGAGGCATATACGAG. This sequence encodes CASNLGGGGIYE. The full CDR3 sequence reads CASNLGGGGIYEQYF. Full variable domain (rest looked up from reference TRBV7-2 and TRBJ2-7): GAGVSQSPSNKVTEKGKDVELRCDPISGHTALYWYRQSLGQGLEFLIYFQGNSAPDKSGLPSDRFSAERTGGSVSTLTIQRTQQEDSAVYLCASNLGGGGIYEQYFGPGTRLTVT.

A word on this clone: Sequencing ends 3 residues short of the CDR3 end; the germline J gene provides the rest. V and J are TRBV2 and TRBJ2-2; possible D gene TRBD1, 6 bases. CDR3 size: 15 residues. Germline CDR1 reads SNHLY; CDR2 reads FYNNEI. V lost 2 bases to trimming and J lost 5 bases, with 12 bases between them. The CDR3 is CASSEQGGETGELFF. CDR3 DNA (partial): TGTGCCAGCAGTGAACAAGGGGGTGAGACCGGGGAG.

This clone has more than one count but fewer than ten. The sequence runs out 3 residues before the end of the CDR3; the remainder is reconstructed from the germline J gene. This chain uses TRBV18 with TRBJ1-1; 9 bases line up with TRBD1. With 3 bases clipped from V and 3 bases from J, the junction kept 5 bases outside the gene matches. The CDR3 covers 15 residues. Germline values: CDR1 KGHSH, CDR2 LQKENI. CDR3 sequence: CASSPRTGEDTEAFF. The sequenced part of the CDR3 DNA is TGTGCCAGCTCACCTCGGACAGGGGAGGACACTGAA.

The sample holds a few counts of this clone. The read terminates 3 residues before the CDR3 end, so the remaining end is supplied by the germline J gene. The rearrangement links TRBV6-7 to TRBJ1-6; the match to TRBD1 covers 8 bases. TRBV6-7 is an ORF, with its function uncertain. V shed 0 bases and J 10 bases; nucleotides not matched to a gene: 8. CDR3 length: 16 amino acids. CDR3 DNA, as far as it was read: TGTGCCAGCAGTTACTCCCCCGGACAGGGAAAGTCACCC. Amino acids: CASSYSPGQGKSP. In full, the CDR3 is CASSYSPGQGKSPLHF.

This clone was observed many times. The missing CDR3 end, 3 residues past where the read stops, is filled in from the germline J gene. This sequence joins TRBV5-5 and TRBJ1-1; no clear D. Germline V gene lookup returns CDR1 SGHKS and CDR2 YYEKEE (reference sequence). Trimming cost V 0 bases and J 5 bases, with 11 bases left between them. The length of the CDR3 is 14 residues. The DNA read from the CDR3 is TGTGCCAGCAGCTTGGAGTTTCGGTTAACTGAA. This gives the protein CASSLEFRLTE. The whole CDR3 protein reads CASSLEFRLTEAFF.

This clone was counted only a few times. The missing CDR3 end, 3 residues past where the read stops, is filled in from the germline J gene. This chain links TRBV2 with TRBJ2-7, with 11 bases fitting TRBD1. The CDR3 is made up of 16 amino acids. Germline lookup yields CDR1 SNHLY and CDR2 FYNNEI. V shed 2 bases and J 5 bases; nucleotides not matched to a gene: 8. This chain's CDR3 is CASSETWDRGWHEQYF. The DNA read from the CDR3 is TGTGCCAGCAGTGAAACTTGGGACAGGGGGTGGCACGAG.

This clone was seen repeatedly, ten times or more. The read falls 3 residues short of the CDR3 end, and the missing part is taken from the germline J gene. V usage is TRBV5-4 and J usage is TRBJ1-1; D is possibly TRBD1 (6 bases). Trimming took off 3 bases at V and 1 base at J, with 7 bases between the two ends. Germline CDR1 and CDR2: SGHNT and YYREEE (reference sequence). The length of the CDR3 is 13 residues. Incomplete CDR3 DNA: TGTGCCAGCAGCTCGACAGGGAACACTGAA. As protein: CASSSTGNTE. The full CDR3 protein is CASSSTGNTEAFF.

This clone has a count of ten or more. Read coverage stops 3 residues before the CDR3 terminus; the germline J gene supplies the remainder. V usage is TRBV18 and J usage is TRBJ1-2; weak D call: TRBD1 (6 bases). V was cut by 3 bases and J by 7 bases, with 15 bases left in between. This CDR3 region has 14 residues. Germline V gene data show CDR1 as KGHSH and CDR2 as LQKENI. CDR3 DNA (partial): TGTGCCAGCTCACCGGACAGTAGTTCACCTGGC. Residues: CASSPDSSSPG. The full CDR3 protein reads CASSPDSSSPGYTF.

This clone was counted between two and nine times. The missing CDR3 end, 3 residues past where the read stops, is filled in from the germline J gene. The rearrangement uses TRBV19 and TRBJ2-7; TRBD2 is a possible D gene (6 bases). CDR3 length: 15 amino acids. V lost 1 base to trimming and J lost 4 bases, with 14 bases between them. Looked up from germline, CDR1 is LNHDA and CDR2 is SQIVND (reference sequence). CDR3 DNA (partial): TGTGCCAGTAGTATAGCCGAAGCGGGCGGATACGAG. Protein product: CASSIAEAGGYE. The entire CDR3 reads CASSIAEAGGYEQYF. Drawing the rest from reference TRBV19 and TRBJ2-7, the complete variable domain is DGGITQSPKYLFRKEGQNVTLSCEQNLNHDAMYWYRQDPGQGLRLIYYSQIVNDFQKGDIAEGYSVSREKKESFPLTVTSAQKNPTAFYLCASSIAEAGGYEQYFGPGTRLTVT.

This clone has only a few counts. The read stops 3 residues short of the end of the CDR3; the missing end is completed from the germline J gene. The gene calls are TRBV5-1 and TRBJ2-1; 7 positions match TRBD1. The trim removed 5 bases at V and 7 bases at J, leaving 6 bases unmatched. The CDR3 spans 13 residues. Per germline, CDR1 SGHRS and CDR2 YFSETQ. The sequenced part of the CDR3 DNA is TGCGCCAGCAGAGAGGGGGCGGAGAATGAG. This gives the protein CASREGAENE. The complete CDR3 sequence is CASREGAENEQFF.

The table lists this clone with a few counts. The read comes to an end 3 residues before the CDR3 does, leaving the germline J gene to fill in the end. The rearrangement links TRBV19 to TRBJ1-5; possible D gene TRBD1, 5 bases. The CDR3 loop spans 15 amino acids. The ends were cut back, 9 bases at V and 0 bases at J, with 15 bases in the middle. Germline V lookup: CDR1 LNHDA, CDR2 SQIVND (reference sequence). The CDR3 loop is CASGDSPLSNQPQHF. The CDR3 DNA, read in part, is TGTGCCAGCGGAGACAGCCCCCTTAGCAATCAGCCC.

This clone was observed a few times. This CDR3 reads CASSGHRGTDGYTF. Partial CDR3 DNA: TGTGCCAGCAGTGGCCACAGGGGAACGGATGGC. The chain links TRBV2 to TRBJ1-2; 7 nucleotides agree with TRBD1. Read sequence stops 3 residues before the CDR3 end, and the germline J gene provides the missing end. Germline trimming cut 4 bases from V and 6 bases from J; bases unmatched to any gene: 8. The CDR3 has 14 amino acids. The germline V gene encodes CDR1 SNHLY and CDR2 FYNNEI.